The 32 T cell receptor beta chains listed next were all sequenced from one sample in a study of cytomegalovirus exposure and HLA in healthy donors. 13 Jbeta primers and 60 Vbeta primers were used for the PCR. Produced via immunoSEQ multiplex PCR; TCRdb's table is partial and in-frame only. The sample has about 130,000 clones, roughly 78% seen once; the top ten hold around 7%. The sequenced sample was PBMCs. The source of these receptors is a man in his forties in good health and CMV-seropositive.

The V call is TRBV7-9, the J call TRBJ1-5; unclear D gene. V was clipped by 5 bases and J by 0 bases, with 14 bases between them. CDR3 length: 16 amino acids. CDR1 and CDR2 (germline): SEHNR, FQNEAQ (reference sequence). CDR3 DNA: TGTGCCAGCAGCCGGGTAGTATCTTATAGCAATCAGCCCCAGCATTTT. Amino acids: CASSRVVSYSNQPQHF.

The V and J genes are TRBV28 and TRBJ1-5; 9 nucleotides match TRBD1. Unmatched junction bases numbered 5, after V lost 0 bases and J lost 5 bases. Germline CDR1 and CDR2: MDHEN and SYDVKM. This CDR3 has 16 residues. The CDR3 coding sequence is TGTGCCAGCAGTTTATGGAAGGGACAGGGTTATCAGCCCCAGCATTTT. It yields the protein CASSLWKGQGYQPQHF.

V and J are TRBV28 and TRBJ2-5; 10 positions agree with TRBD1. The J call may be wrong; the DNA end is better matched by TRBJ2-7. The CDR3 loop spans 15 amino acids. CDR1 MDHEN and CDR2 SYDVKM come from the germline V gene. DNA of the CDR3: TGTGCCAGCACCCTGGGACAGGGGTTGACCTACGAGCAGTACTTC. It is translated as CASTLGQGLTYEQYF.

The chain employs TRBV28 and TRBJ1-5, with 7 bases identical to TRBD1. Germline V lookup: CDR1 MDHEN, CDR2 SYDVKM. Trimming removed 6 bases from V and 8 bases from J; junction bases left unmatched: 10. CDR3 length: 14 residues. The chain's CDR3 is CASRNGDRLKPQHF. Written as DNA, the CDR3 is TGTGCCAGCAGGAACGGGGACAGACTGAAGCCCCAGCATTTT.

V is TRBV4-2 and J is TRBJ2-1; TRBD2 matches at 9 bases. Germline loops: CDR1 LGHNA, CDR2 YNFKEQ. V gave up 0 bases and J gave up 7 bases; unmatched junction bases: 10. The CDR3 totals 17 residues. The CDR3 sequence is CASSQEGSSGKANEQFF. The CDR3, as DNA: TGTGCCAGCAGCCAAGAAGGTTCTAGCGGGAAGGCGAATGAGCAGTTCTTC.

The chain uses TRBV6-1 and TRBJ2-7, with 12 bases aligning to TRBD2. CDR3 length equals 15 residues. The germline V gene encodes CDR1 MNHNS and CDR2 SASEGT. The J segment lost 6 bases and the V segment lost 4 bases, leaving 7 bases of the junction unmatched. The CDR3: CASSARLAGVAEQYF. The CDR3 DNA follows: TGTGCCAGCAGTGCCCGACTAGCGGGAGTAGCCGAGCAGTACTTC.

V gene TRBV9 combines with J gene TRBJ2-1, with 7 bases fitting TRBD2. J lost 5 bases, V lost 6 bases, and 8 bases had no gene match. The CDR3 runs 14 residues. Germline CDR1 is SGDLS and CDR2 is YYNGEE. The CDR3 is CASNPGLLDNEQFF. In nucleotides, the CDR3 is TGTGCCAGCAACCCGGGACTACTCGACAATGAGCAGTTCTTC.

The chain joins TRBV27 to TRBJ1-3, with D perhaps TRBD1 (6 bases). The germline V and J ends were trimmed by 6 bases and 2 bases, with 17 bases remaining between them. This CDR3 has 16 residues. Germline CDR1 MNHEY, CDR2 SMNVEV (reference sequence). The CDR3 nucleotides read TGTGCCAGCAGCTTGCGGGGGGGGCAACCTGGAAACACCATATATTTT. Encoded protein: CASSLRGGQPGNTIYF.

The chain employs TRBV29-1 and TRBJ1-2, with TRBD1 identical over 7 bases. Germline-derived CDR1 and CDR2 are SQVTM and ANQGSEA. Trimming at V came to 7 bases and at J to 2 bases, leaving 4 bases not matched to a gene. The CDR3 is 12 amino acids. CDR3 in amino acids: CSASGGNYGYTF. As DNA, the CDR3 is TGCAGCGCCTCAGGGGGGAACTATGGCTACACCTTC.

This sequence joins TRBV4-1 and TRBJ1-2; D gene unclear. Germline V lookup: CDR1 MGHRA, CDR2 YSYEKL. CDR3 size: 14 residues. The V end lost 7 bases, the J end lost 3 bases, and 15 bases lay between the germline ends. The CDR3 region has the DNA TGCGCCAGCACGCCCGGAAGGAGTCACTATGGCTACACCTTC. Protein product: CASTPGRSHYGYTF.

This chain links TRBV7-3 with TRBJ1-1; TRBD1 might be the D (6 bases). This CDR3 is built from 13 residues. Germline lookup yields CDR1 SGHTA and CDR2 FQGTGA. Trimming removed 5 bases from V and 9 bases from J, with 16 bases in between. CDR3 in DNA: TGTGCCAGCAGCCCCTTCAGGGGTCGTCAAGCTTTCTTT. Translation gives CASSPFRGRQAFF. Full variable domain (remainder filled in from reference TRBV7-3 and TRBJ1-1): GAGVSQTPSNKVTEKGKYVELRCDPISGHTALYWYRQSLGQGPEFLIYFQGTGAADDSGLPNDRFFAVRPEGSVSTLKIQRTERGDSAVYLCASSPFRGRQAFFGQGTRLTVV.

The chain couples TRBV5-1 to TRBJ2-7, with TRBD1 as a possible D gene (6 bases). Germline V gene lookup returns CDR1 SGHRS and CDR2 YFSETQ. This CDR3 has 15 residues. With 5 bases removed from V and 4 bases from J, the gap between germline ends came to 19 bases. CDR3 residues: CASRQSPDRSYEQYF. Written as DNA, the CDR3 is TGCGCCAGCAGACAAAGCCCAGACAGGAGTTACGAGCAGTACTTC. The whole variable domain, remainder taken from reference TRBV5-1 and TRBJ2-7, is KAGVTQTPRYLIKTRGQQVTLSCSPISGHRSVSWYQQTPGQGLQFLFEYFSETQRNKGNFPGRFSGRQFSNSRSEMNVSTLELGDSALYLCASRQSPDRSYEQYFGPGTRLTVT.

The CDR3 loop is CASSYSYGYTF. Written as DNA, the CDR3 is TGTGCCAGCAGTTATAGCTATGGCTACACCTTC. The V and J genes are TRBV28 and TRBJ1-2; D is undetermined. Germline CDR1 MDHEN, CDR2 SYDVKM. V was trimmed by 4 bases and J by 4 bases, leaving 4 bases between them. This CDR3 contains 11 residues.

The chain links TRBV6-1 to TRBJ2-5; the D is unclear. CDR3 size: 13 residues. Trimming took 4 bases from V and 0 from J, leaving 6 bases between them. CDR1 and CDR2 from the germline V gene are MNHNS and SASEGT. The CDR3 nucleotides are TGTGCCAGCAGTGGACAAAACCAAGAGACCCAGTACTTC. It is translated as CASSGQNQETQYF.

Of note for this clone: One end of the junction is discordant with germline, which a read error may explain. The chain employs TRBV7-3 and TRBJ2-2; 13 bases match TRBD2. CDR1 and CDR2 from the germline V gene are SGHTA and FQGTGA. This CDR3 spans 16 amino acids. The CDR3 DNA sequence: TGTTCCAGCAGCTCGGGGACTAGCGGGGTAACCGGGGAGCTGTTTTTT. Its translation is CSSSSGTSGVTGELFF.

The rearrangement joins TRBV9 to TRBJ1-3; D is undetermined. The V and J ends lost 0 bases and 8 bases respectively, with 12 bases between them. The CDR3 consists of 14 residues. Germline values: CDR1 SGDLS, CDR2 YYNGEE. The CDR3 DNA reads TGTGCCAGCAGCGTAGAGGGAGTAAAGGACACCATATATTTT. It is translated as CASSVEGVKDTIYF.

The V and J genes are TRBV5-1 and TRBJ1-1; no clear D gene. The CDR3 length is 20 residues. Between the trimmed V and J ends, which lost 5 bases and 7 bases, there was a span of 36 bases. Germline V gene data show CDR1 as SGHRS and CDR2 as YFSETQ. CDR3: CASRIAEPGLSLPGRNEAFF. Here the CDR3 DNA reads TGCGCCAGCAGGATTGCCGAGCCAGGACTATCGTTGCCGGGCAGAAATGAAGCTTTCTTT.

This clone was observed a few times. This chain joins TRBV27 and TRBJ2-1; 8 nucleotides agree with TRBD1. The V segment lost 3 bases and the J segment 6 bases; nucleotides outside the gene matches: 10. Germline V CDR1 and CDR2: MNHEY, SMNVEV (reference sequence). There are 16 residues in the CDR3. The CDR3: CASSFIVGTGGNEQFF. CDR3 bases: TGTGCCAGCAGTTTTATAGTGGGGACAGGAGGCAATGAGCAGTTCTTC.

Regarding this clone: One end of the junction fails to match germline, which may point to a read error. The gene calls are TRBV7-9 and TRBJ1-5, with D unclear. Germline CDR1 reads SEHNR; CDR2 reads FQNEAQ (reference sequence). This CDR3 is built from 12 residues. CDR3 protein: CSSSFRDQPQHF. The CDR3 nucleotides are TGTTCCAGCAGCTTCCGTGATCAGCCCCAGCATTTT.

This chain links TRBV7-8 with TRBJ2-1; D gene ambiguous. V shed 0 bases and J shed 8 bases, with 17 bases lying between them. CDR3 length equals 16 residues. The germline gives CDR1 SGHVS, CDR2 FQNEAQ. Here the CDR3 reads CASSLAVTRSGYEQFF. CDR3 in DNA: TGTGCCAGCAGCTTAGCGGTGACGCGGTCCGGGTATGAGCAGTTCTTC.

J is TRBJ2-5 and V is TRBV29-1; 8 bases align to TRBD2. The CDR3 contains 15 residues. Germline assignment: CDR1 SQVTM and CDR2 ANQGSEA. J lost 7 bases, V lost 5 bases, and 15 bases had no gene match. The CDR3 region is CSVRQTSAGPRTQYF. Written as DNA, the CDR3 is TGCAGCGTTCGCCAGACTAGCGCGGGGCCGAGGACCCAGTACTTC.

V usage is TRBV2 and J usage is TRBJ1-6; D remains ambiguous. With 3 bases removed from V and 7 bases from J, the gap between germline ends came to 4 bases. The germline V gene encodes CDR1 SNHLY and CDR2 FYNNEI. CDR3 size: 12 residues. CDR3 coding DNA: TGTGCCAGCAGTGACATCAATTCACCCCTCCACTTT. Its translation: CASSDINSPLHF.

A note on this clone: One junction end disagrees with the germline gene, perhaps due to a read error. The CDR3 DNA reads TGTGCCAGCAGCTTAGTGGGCAGTCTAAGCTCCTACAAGCAGTACTTC. It translates to CASSLVGSLSSYKQYF. The chain is built from TRBV7-2 and TRBJ2-7; the D is unclear. Germline-derived CDR1 and CDR2 are SGHTA and FQGNSA. This CDR3 spans 16 amino acids.

The chain has TRBV18 and TRBJ2-5; 9 bases align to TRBD2. Trimming took 0 bases from V and 5 from J; bases not matched to a gene: 7. Germline assignment: CDR1 KGHSH and CDR2 LQKENI. CDR3 length: 16 amino acids. This CDR3 reads CASSPPLGLALETQYF. The CDR3 DNA reads TGTGCCAGCTCACCACCGCTGGGACTAGCCTTGGAGACCCAGTACTTC.

The chain couples TRBV27 to TRBJ2-1; TRBD2 matches at 12 bases. Germline V gene data show CDR1 as MNHEY and CDR2 as SMNVEV (reference sequence). This CDR3 spans 18 amino acids. The ends lost 4 bases at V and 4 bases at J; junction bases unmatched: 11. Written as DNA, the CDR3 is TGTGCCAGCAGTTCATCCGGACTAGCGGGGACCCCTTACAATGAGCAGTTCTTC. Protein sequence: CASSSSGLAGTPYNEQFF.

The rearrangement links TRBV4-1 to TRBJ1-2, with 7 positions matching TRBD1. The CDR3 extends over 15 amino acids. The germline gives CDR1 MGHRA, CDR2 YSYEKL. V was clipped by 1 base and J by 8 bases; unmatched bases: 10. CDR3 coding DNA: TGCGCCAGCAGCCAAGCGACCGGGACAGCGGAGGGCTACACCTTC. Its translation: CASSQATGTAEGYTF.

The chain carries TRBV27 and TRBJ2-3; unclear D gene. V gave up 3 bases and J gave up 5 bases, with 12 bases separating them. The CDR3 sequence is 14 residues long. Germline V gene data show CDR1 as MNHEY and CDR2 as SMNVEV (reference sequence). The CDR3 reads CASSFVQRVDTQYF. The CDR3 coding sequence is TGTGCCAGCAGTTTCGTTCAAAGAGTAGATACGCAGTATTTT.

This clone was found once. The V and J genes are TRBV6-4 and TRBJ2-1, with 7 bases aligning to TRBD2. The CDR3 spans 15 residues. Germline V lookup: CDR1 MRHNA, CDR2 SNTAGT. The V segment lost 0 bases and the J segment 2 bases; nucleotides outside the gene matches: 1. This chain's CDR3 is CASSDSREPYNEQFF. Written as DNA, the CDR3 is TGTGCCAGCAGTGACTCGCGGGAGCCCTACAATGAGCAGTTCTTC.

The rearrangement joins TRBV10-3 to TRBJ2-1, with TRBD2 matching 10 bases. Trimming took 0 bases from V and 9 from J; bases not matched to a gene: 11. The CDR3 loop spans 17 amino acids. Germline V gene sequence: CDR1 ENHRY, CDR2 SYGVKD. The CDR3 sequence is CAISESQGTKREGEQFF. CDR3 coding DNA: TGTGCCATCAGTGAGTCTCAGGGGACTAAGCGGGAGGGTGAGCAGTTCTTC.

This clone has just a few counts. The chain is built from TRBV7-9 and TRBJ1-2, with TRBD1 matching 8 bases. This CDR3 comprises 16 residues. The germline CDR1 and CDR2 sequences are SEHNR and FQNEAQ (reference sequence). The V and J ends lost 0 bases and 4 bases, in that order; junction bases with no gene match: 7. CDR3 sequence: CASSLAGTGRVYGYTF. In nucleotides, the CDR3 is TGTGCCAGCAGCTTAGCCGGGACAGGCCGGGTCTATGGCTACACCTTC.

The chain carries TRBV7-9 and TRBJ2-5, with 7 positions matching TRBD2. Germline V gene lookup returns CDR1 SEHNR and CDR2 FQNEAQ (reference sequence). This CDR3 has 14 amino acids. The V gene end was trimmed by 6 bases and the J gene end by 2 bases; junction bases not matched to a gene: 6. CDR3 nucleotides: TGTGCCAGCAGGGCTAGCGGCCAACAAGAGACCCAGTACTTC. Amino acids: CASRASGQQETQYF. Supplemented by reference TRBV7-9 and TRBJ2-5, the full variable domain reads DTGVSQNPRHKITKRGQNVTFRCDPISEHNRLYWYRQTLGQGPEFLTYFQNEAQLEKSRLLSDRFSAERPKGSFSTLEIQRTEQGDSAMYLCASRASGQQETQYFGPGTRLLVL.

The V gene is TRBV6-5, the J gene TRBJ1-2; no clear D. V shed 2 bases and J shed 5 bases, with 9 bases lying between them. Germline CDR1 MNHEY, CDR2 SVGAGI. The CDR3 spans 13 residues. The CDR3 reads CASSYATSYGYTF. Here the CDR3 DNA reads TGTGCCAGCAGTTACGCTACGAGTTATGGCTACACCTTC.